A single sample gave rise to the 8 T cell receptor beta chains below, sequenced in a study of blood T cell repertoires in COVID-19. The assay was immunoSEQ multiplex PCR, and TCRdb's table has in-frame clones only and misses some. The data hold 350,000 to 450,000 clones, with about 90% observed a single time. The specimen sequenced was PBMCs or T cells enriched from blood (not recorded which). The receptor source for this set is a man between 35 and 55 years old in a cohort exposed to, infected with or recovered from COVID-19 (not recorded which).

The J gene is TRBJ2-5, the V gene TRBV29-1; 9 nucleotides line up with TRBD1. Germline V gives CDR1 SQVTM, CDR2 ANQGSEA. The length of the CDR3 is 14 residues. The trim removed 5 bases at V and 0 bases at J, leaving 4 bases unmatched. The CDR3 nucleotides are TGCAGCGTTCTCGGGACAGGGAACCAAGAGACCCAGTACTTC. This gives the protein CSVLGTGNQETQYF. Filled out from reference TRBV29-1 and TRBJ2-5, the complete variable domain reads SAVISQKPSRDICQRGTSLTIQCQVDSQVTMMFWYRQQPGQSLTLIATANQGSEATYESGFVIDKFPISRPNLTFSTLTVSNMSPEDSSIYLCSVLGTGNQETQYFGPGTRLLVL.

This chain connects TRBV19 to TRBJ2-3; 12 bases are a match to TRBD2. The CDR3 is 17 residues long. Losses at the gene ends were 7 bases for V and 6 bases for J; bases not matched to a gene: 14. In germline, CDR1 is LNHDA, CDR2 SQIVND (reference sequence). The CDR3: CASTPQWASGRGDTQYF. CDR3 bases: TGTGCCAGTACCCCCCAGTGGGCTAGCGGGAGGGGCGATACGCAGTATTTT.

V and J are TRBV27 and TRBJ1-1, with a tentative D call TRBD1 (5 bases). Trimming stripped 6 bases from V and 0 bases from J, with 14 bases between. The CDR3 sequence is 15 residues long. The germline V gene encodes CDR1 MNHEY and CDR2 SMNVEV (reference sequence). CDR3 DNA: TGTGCCAGCAGGAGGCAGGGTTCCATGAACACTGAAGCTTTCTTT. Translation: CASRRQGSMNTEAFF.

The chain is built from TRBV3-1 (or the pseudogene TRBV3-2) and TRBJ2-3, with 8 bases that match TRBD2. Trimming removed 2 bases from V and 2 bases from J; junction bases left unmatched: 6. Germline V gene data show CDR1 as LGHDT and CDR2 as YNNKEL (reference sequence). This CDR3 comprises 16 residues. CDR3 in DNA: TGTGCCAGCAGCCAACCGGGACTAGGAGCCACAGATACGCAGTATTTT. This codes for CASSQPGLGATDTQYF.

In its sample, this clone was seen once. The chain couples TRBV7-8 to TRBJ1-1; a possible D gene is TRBD1 (5 bases). The CDR3 runs to 15 residues. Trimming removed 1 base at V and 3 bases at J, with 12 bases between. Per the germline V gene, CDR1 is SGHVS and CDR2 is FQNEAQ. CDR3 DNA sequence: TGTGCCAGCAGCTTAGTTAACGGCAGGGACACTGAAGCTTTCTTT. Translation gives CASSLVNGRDTEAFF.

The genes are TRBV18 and TRBJ2-5; 7 bases align to TRBD2. Per the germline V gene, CDR1 is KGHSH and CDR2 is LQKENI. V dropped 3 bases and J dropped 0; count of bases not matched to a gene: 4. The CDR3 sequence is 15 residues long. The CDR3 reads CASSPKGLHQETQYF. As DNA, the CDR3 is TGTGCCAGCTCACCGAAGGGACTACACCAAGAGACCCAGTACTTC.

The chain carries TRBV20-1 and TRBJ2-1; D is undetermined. Trimming removed 1 base at V and 15 bases at J, with 13 bases between. The CDR3 totals 11 residues. Germline lookup yields CDR1 DFQATT and CDR2 SNEGSKA (reference sequence). CDR3 sequence (DNA): TGCAGTGCTAGAGCTGGGCAGGTGTCGTTCTTC. Translating gives CSARAGQVSFF.

This chain connects TRBV13 to TRBJ2-7; D uncertain. With 7 bases removed from V and 1 base from J, the gap between germline ends came to 11 bases. CDR1 and CDR2 from the germline V gene are PRHDT and FYEKMQ (reference sequence). The CDR3 extends over 13 amino acids. This CDR3 reads CASTPSPSYEQYF. The CDR3 nucleotides read TGTGCCAGCACCCCGTCCCCGTCCTACGAGCAGTACTTC.